The 10 T cell receptor beta chains in this list originate from one sample, sequenced in a study of T cell responses to AZD1222 COVID-19 vaccine. The method was immunoSEQ multiplex PCR; TCRdb's version includes in-frame clones alone and lacks a portion of them. The data show more than 110,000 clones, approximately 90% seen once. The specimen comprised peripheral blood, sampled on day 0 of AZD1222 vaccination. The origin of the receptors is an adult in good health.

The chain has TRBV4-2 and TRBJ1-2; 8 nucleotides line up with TRBD1. With V trimmed by 4 bases and J by 3 bases, 13 bases remained unmatched. Germline V gene sequence: CDR1 LGHNA, CDR2 YNFKEQ. The CDR3 loop spans 17 amino acids. CDR3 sequence (DNA): TGTGCCAGCAGCCGCTCAACCACCCAACAGGGGGACTATGGCTACACCTTC. Protein product: CASSRSTTQQGDYGYTF.

The V call is TRBV5-1, the J call TRBJ1-2; perhaps TRBD1 as D (5 bases). Looked up from germline, CDR1 is SGHRS and CDR2 is YFSETQ. The CDR3 covers 19 residues. Trimming took 0 bases from V and 4 from J, leaving 25 bases between them. The CDR3 is CASSLEAGQRLGTGYGYTF. CDR3 sequence (DNA): TGCGCCAGCAGCTTGGAGGCCGGGCAACGTCTAGGAACAGGCTATGGCTACACCTTC.

The chain has TRBV2 and TRBJ2-3; D not resolved. The CDR3 sequence is 18 residues long. Trimming removed 7 bases at V and 2 bases at J, with 25 bases between. Germline CDR1 and CDR2: SNHLY and FYNNEI. CDR3 DNA: TGTGCCAGCAACCCCAACCTTGGTCGCATTACATCCACAGATACGCAGTATTTT. Protein product: CASNPNLGRITSTDTQYF.

The CDR3 spells CASAGEHSNQPQHF. The CDR3, as DNA: TGTGCGTCCGCGGGGGAACATAGCAATCAGCCCCAGCATTTT. The genes are TRBV27 and TRBJ1-5; a possible D gene is TRBD1 (5 bases). The germline gives CDR1 MNHEY, CDR2 SMNVEV (reference sequence). There are 14 residues in the CDR3.

The chain is built from TRBV30 and TRBJ1-5, with 7 bases that match TRBD1. CDR3 length: 12 amino acids. CDR1 GTSNPN and CDR2 SVGIG come from the germline V gene (reference sequence). V was pared by 5 bases and J by 7 bases, with 5 bases of the junction left unmatched. CDR3 DNA: TGTGCCTGGGGGGACAGAGGGCAGCCCCAGCATTTT. It is translated as CAWGDRGQPQHF.

The chain combines TRBV30 with TRBJ2-5; D may be TRBD1 or TRBD2 (5 bases each). Germline CDR1 is GTSNPN and CDR2 is SVGIG (reference sequence). Between the trimmed V and J ends, which lost 0 bases and 1 base, there was a span of 12 bases. The CDR3 totals 15 residues. For the CDR3, the DNA is TGTGCCTGGAGTGTGGTTGGGGGTTCCCAAGAGACCCAGTACTTC. Its protein product is CAWSVVGGSQETQYF.

This clone was found once. The genes are TRBV30 and TRBJ1-4, with 7 bases identical to TRBD1. CDR1 is GTSNPN and CDR2 is SVGIG in the germline V gene (reference sequence). There are 16 residues in the CDR3. The junction had 15 bases not matched to a gene; V was cut back by 3 bases and J by 8 bases. Written as DNA, the CDR3 is TGTGCCTGGAGCGACTATCCGGGACAGCAGGGGGAAAAACTGTTTTTT. Translation: CAWSDYPGQQGEKLFF.

The chain has TRBV19 and TRBJ1-4; 12 bases are a match to TRBD1. Per the germline V gene, CDR1 is LNHDA and CDR2 is SQIVND (reference sequence). V gave up 9 bases and J gave up 8 bases; unmatched junction bases: 4. CDR3 size: 13 residues. CDR3 loop: CASRDRGQEKLFF. The CDR3 coding sequence is TGTGCCAGCAGGGACAGGGGGCAGGAAAAACTGTTTTTT.

The chain has TRBV5-6 and TRBJ1-3, with unresolved D. CDR3 length equals 15 residues. In germline, CDR1 is SGHDT, CDR2 YYEEEE. Trimming removed 0 bases at V and 2 bases at J, with 9 bases between. Written as DNA, the CDR3 is TGTGCCAGCAGCTTGGTCCGGGCGACTGGAAACACCATATATTTT. This codes for CASSLVRATGNTIYF.

V gene TRBV10-3 combines with J gene TRBJ2-3; TRBD2 matches at 8 bases. V shed 10 bases and J 1 base; nucleotides not matched to a gene: 10. CDR1 and CDR2 from the germline V gene are ENHRY and SYGVKD. The CDR3 runs to 15 residues. The CDR3: CATGVGAGGTDTQYF. Written as DNA, the CDR3 is TGTGCCACTGGAGTAGGAGCGGGGGGCACAGATACGCAGTATTTT.